This T cell receptor beta chain was captured by sequencing in a study of cytomegalovirus exposure and HLA in healthy donors. Study-wide findings and caveats: Cytomegalovirus status was reportedly diagnosed by the classifier with high specificity and sensitivity. Exclusion applied to some V segments, including TRBV6-2 and TRBV6-3, as they were indistinguishable. Most TCR sequences proved rare, with some public TCRs found in many donors. According to the study, 150 to 200 TCR beta chains were cytomegalovirus-associated.

PCR employed 60 Vbeta and 13 Jbeta primers. Generated by immunoSEQ multiplex PCR, the TCRdb table keeps only in-frame clones and is missing some. The sample contains roughly 150,000 clones, 60% to 80% of which appear only once. V lost 2 bases, J lost 2 bases, and 6 bases stayed unmatched. The CDR3 is 17 amino acids. Per the germline V gene, CDR1 is LGHNT and CDR2 is FRNRAP. Worth noting for this clone: The antigen is not known.

The chain couples TRBV12-5 to TRBJ2-5, with 12 bases aligning to TRBD2. The clonotype comes from a man aged 50 to 60 in good health and CMV-seropositive. Material: PBMCs. For the CDR3, the DNA is TGTGCTAGTGGTTTGAACCTAGCGGGGGGGGCACAAGAGACCCAGTACTTC. This sequence encodes CASGLNLAGGAQETQYF.